This T cell receptor beta chain was observed in a study of vaccination and CD4 T cells after COVID-19. Study information: Comprising six males and four females, the convalescent participants counted two Hispanic individuals among them. Post-vaccine sample collection happened at a median of approximately 10 weeks after dose two, ranging 14 to 241.

Study results and limitations: The appearance of a median about 88% of reactive clones in convalescent patients occurred only post-vaccination.

Trimming shortened V by 4 bases and J by 6 bases, and 10 bases separated the two germline ends. This CDR3 has 13 amino acids. Germline V lookup: CDR1 ENHRY, CDR2 SYGVKD. Time point denoted: late sampling 161 to 241 days after vaccination in a few convalescent patients. Worth noting for this clonotype: The antigen is undetermined.

Each CDR3 protein is one row after TCRdb ran MiXCR on the PCR reads. The sample has approximately 40,000 distinct CDR3 sequences; 36% are singletons. The specimen was CD4+ T cells from blood, collected about 7 months after SARS-CoV-2 vaccination. The clonotype originates from a human donor who had recovered from COVID-19. The chain uses TRBV10-3 and TRBJ2-1; D could derive from TRBD1 or TRBD2 (5 bases each). CDR3 coding DNA: TGTGCCATCAGTGGGGCCGGGGCCAATGAGCAGTTCTTC. Protein: CAISGAGANEQFF.